The table lists the clone carrying this T cell receptor beta chain with a count of one. Its specificity is unknown. V shed 7 bases and J shed 9 bases, with 10 bases lying between them. The CDR3 runs 11 residues. The germline V gene encodes CDR1 MNHEY and CDR2 SVGAGI. This sample stems from a study of PD-1 blockade in classical Hodgkin lymphoma. Whole-study results and caveats: Patients newly diagnosed and complete responders had comparable baseline diversity. Individuals initiating nivolumab under 1 year after ASCT were excluded. TCR diversity at baseline was reported to be reduced in newly diagnosed patients relative to healthy donors.

With no exception, relapse followed autologous stem cell transplantation in all patients, and brentuximab vedotin exposure varied. The table came from immunoSEQ multiplex PCR; TCRdb's copy has only in-frame clones and leaves some out. The repertoire holds over 25,000 clones, with just over 85% as singletons. The source was peripheral blood mononuclear cells (PBMCs), collected at baseline. The chain uses TRBV6-5 and TRBJ2-1; D gene unclear. This sequence was found in a human donor with classical Hodgkin lymphoma. CDR3 protein: CASTHSREQFF. Written as DNA, the CDR3 is TGTGCCAGCACCCACTCCCGTGAGCAGTTCTTC.